The text below deals with one TCR beta chain. These data come from a study of control samples from healthy donors and cancer patients. The method was immunoSEQ multiplex PCR; TCRdb's version includes in-frame clones alone and lacks a portion of them. The sample holds roughly 120,000 clones, around 89% seen once. V was clipped by 2 bases and J by 9 bases, with 15 bases between them. The germline V gene has CDR1 SGDLS and CDR2 YYNGEE. The CDR3 contains 14 residues. This receptor was identified in a man aged 35-49 years in good health. The sequenced sample consisted of blood. This sequence joins TRBV9 and TRBJ2-1; D uncertain. CDR3 nucleotide sequence: TGTGCCAGCAGCGTGTGGGATATCGCTGGTGAGCAGTTCTTC. The encoded protein is CASSVWDIAGEQFF.